This T cell receptor beta chain was found in a study of control samples from healthy donors and cancer patients. The table came from immunoSEQ multiplex PCR; TCRdb's copy has only in-frame clones and leaves some out. The sample lists 400,000 to 450,000 clones; roughly 90% were seen once. The V end was cut by 4 bases, the J end by 4 bases, with 34 bases between. The CDR3 covers 21 residues. Looked up from germline, CDR1 is SGHRS and CDR2 is YFSETQ. The sequenced material came from PBMCs. The rearrangement links TRBV5-1 to TRBJ2-3; D possibly matches TRBD1 or TRBD2 (5 bases each). This clonotype was obtained from a man in his forties with head and neck cancer. The CDR3 sequence is CASSGGRSPLTPRPRSDTQYF. The CDR3 DNA is TGCGCCAGCAGCGGGGGACGGAGTCCACTCACCCCCCGTCCGAGGTCAGATACGCAGTATTTT. The entire variable domain, with the rest obtained from reference TRBV5-1 and TRBJ2-3, is as follows: KAGVTQTPRYLIKTRGQQVTLSCSPISGHRSVSWYQQTPGQGLQFLFEYFSETQRNKGNFPGRFSGRQFSNSRSEMNVSTLELGDSALYLCASSGGRSPLTPRPRSDTQYFGPGTRLTVL.